The 26 T cell receptor beta chains below all came from one sample that was sequenced in a study of cytomegalovirus exposure and HLA in healthy donors. A multiplex PCR was run with 60 Vbeta primers and 13 Jbeta primers. Libraries were prepared by immunoSEQ multiplex PCR; TCRdb keeps only in-frame clonotypes and omits some of them. This table has 150,000 or so clones, 65% to 85% appearing once. Sample: PBMCs. The receptors derive from a male donor in good health and CMV-seropositive.

The chain joins TRBV5-6 to TRBJ2-5; 8 bases line up with TRBD2. CDR3 length: 15 amino acids. Trimming took 5 bases from V and 5 from J; bases not matched to a gene: 11. CDR1 and CDR2 (germline): SGHDT, YYEEEE. CDR3 DNA sequence: TGTGCCAGCAGTCGCCCCGGGGGGGCGGGGGAGACCCAGTACTTC. Its translation is CASSRPGGAGETQYF.

V usage is TRBV5-6 and J usage is TRBJ2-6; tentatively, D is TRBD2 (5 bases). The CDR3 length is 14 residues. Trimming stripped 4 bases from V and 0 bases from J, with 5 bases between. Germline CDR1 is SGHDT and CDR2 is YYEEEE. The CDR3 sequence: CASSGLSGANVLTF. CDR3 coding DNA: TGTGCCAGCAGCGGACTCTCTGGGGCCAACGTCCTGACTTTC.

This sequence joins TRBV5-4 and TRBJ1-1; no clear D gene. CDR3 length equals 13 residues. Germline V gene sequence: CDR1 SGHNT, CDR2 YYREEE (reference sequence). Trimming removed 7 bases from V and 0 bases from J, with 10 bases in between. The CDR3 loop reads CASSALMNTEAFF. The CDR3, as DNA: TGTGCCAGCTCCGCGCTGATGAACACTGAAGCTTTCTTT.

The chain recombines TRBV5-8 with TRBJ2-1; D perhaps matches TRBD2 (5 bases). CDR1 and CDR2 (germline): SGHTS, YDEGEE. CDR3 size: 16 residues. V lost 5 bases and J 4 bases, leaving 19 bases between the germline ends. The CDR3 reads CASRTKWTQGYNEQFF. The CDR3 region has the DNA TGTGCCAGCAGGACCAAGTGGACTCAAGGGTACAATGAGCAGTTCTTC. The complete variable domain, with remaining parts taken from reference TRBV5-8 and TRBJ2-1, reads EAGVTQSPTHLIKTRGQQATLRCSPISGHTSVYWYQQALGLGLQFLLWYDEGEERNRGNFPPRFSGRQFPNYSSELNVNALELEDSALYLCASRTKWTQGYNEQFFGPGTRLTVL.

This chain connects TRBV18 to TRBJ2-6; a weak D match, TRBD2 (7 bases). Germline lookup yields CDR1 KGHSH and CDR2 LQKENI. This CDR3 comprises 20 residues. The V gene lost 2 bases and the J gene lost 0 bases, with 20 bases spanning the gap. CDR3 DNA: TGTGCCAGCTCACCAGTCGGCCTGGGGGGGCTTCCCTCTGGGGCCAACGTCCTGACTTTC. This gives the protein CASSPVGLGGLPSGANVLTF.

The genes are TRBV7-8 and TRBJ2-7; 7 bases align to TRBD2. Germline CDR1 is SGHVS and CDR2 is FQNEAQ. The V and J ends lost 6 bases and 2 bases, in that order; junction bases with no gene match: 10. The CDR3 is 15 residues long. CDR3 in DNA: TGTGCCAGCAGGCGATCAACCGGGACTACCTACGAGCAGTACTTC. Residues: CASRRSTGTTYEQYF.

The genes are TRBV18 and TRBJ2-2; 10 bases are a match to TRBD2. The J segment lost 1 base and the V segment lost 6 bases, leaving 8 bases of the junction unmatched. The CDR3 is 17 residues long. Per the germline V gene, CDR1 is KGHSH and CDR2 is LQKENI. In DNA, the CDR3 is TGTGCCAGCTCTCCTCGGGCTAGCGGGAGGAACACCGGGGAGCTGTTTTTT. Its translation is CASSPRASGRNTGELFF.

The J gene is TRBJ1-4, the V gene TRBV6-4; 11 bases are a match to TRBD1. V dropped 7 bases and J dropped 3; count of bases not matched to a gene: 13. The CDR3 has 18 amino acids. CDR1 and CDR2 (germline): MRHNA, SNTAGT. CDR3 in amino acids: CASTTPGDRGGSNEKLFF. The CDR3 nucleotides read TGTGCCAGCACCACACCGGGGGACAGGGGGGGATCTAATGAAAAACTGTTTTTT.

The rearrangement joins TRBV6-1 to TRBJ1-1, with D unclear. This CDR3 has 14 residues. The V gene lost 1 base and the J gene lost 2 bases, with 8 bases spanning the gap. Germline CDR1 is MNHNS and CDR2 is SASEGT. DNA for the CDR3: TGTGCCAGCAGTGAAGGGGCAGAAAACACTGAAGCTTTCTTT. Protein: CASSEGAENTEAFF.

This clone was seen a few times. The chain combines TRBV6-5 with TRBJ2-7; D gene unclear. Trimming took off 6 bases at V and 5 bases at J, with 8 bases between the two ends. This CDR3 is 11 amino acids long. Germline CDR1 reads MNHEY; CDR2 reads SVGAGI. For the CDR3, the DNA is TGTGCCAGCAGCGAGCTCCACGAGCAGTACTTC. As protein: CASSELHEQYF.

The chain uses TRBV19 and TRBJ2-1, with 10 positions matching TRBD2. V lost 4 bases and J lost 9; bases outside the gene matches: 9. This CDR3 spans 15 amino acids. Germline V gene data show CDR1 as LNHDA and CDR2 as SQIVND (reference sequence). As DNA, the CDR3 is TGTGCCAGTAGTAACCGGCTAGCGGGAGTGCTTGAGCAGTTCTTC. The encoded protein is CASSNRLAGVLEQFF.

This clone has a handful of counts. The sample contains more than one DNA sequence encoding this CDR3. This chain links TRBV7-2 with TRBJ2-1; D is possibly TRBD2 (6 bases). Germline V lookup: CDR1 SGHTA, CDR2 FQGNSA. The length of the CDR3 is 15 residues. Trimming left V 1 base short and J 0 bases short, with 7 bases between. This chain's CDR3 is CASSLDGSSYNEQFF. The CDR3 DNA follows: TGTGCCAGCAGCTTAGACGGGAGCTCCTACAATGAGCAGTTCTTC.

This chain uses TRBV12-5 with TRBJ2-3, with 7 positions matching TRBD1. V shed 4 bases, J shed 6 bases, and the junction held 13 bases outside the gene matches. The length of the CDR3 is 16 residues. Looked up from germline, CDR1 is LGHNT and CDR2 is FRNRAP. CDR3 bases: TGTGCTAGTGGTTCCTCCACAGGGGCATTTCTGGATACGCAGTATTTT. Translation: CASGSSTGAFLDTQYF.

The sample holds one count of this clone. The chain links TRBV29-1 to TRBJ2-3, with TRBD1 as a possible D gene (6 bases). Per the germline V gene, CDR1 is SQVTM and CDR2 is ANQGSEA. The V end lost 4 bases, the J end lost 0 bases, and 8 bases lay between the germline ends. The CDR3 length is 13 residues. Here the CDR3 reads CSVAGHSTDTQYF. The CDR3 DNA is TGCAGCGTTGCGGGACATAGCACAGATACGCAGTATTTT.

The chain uses TRBV6-1 and TRBJ1-5; 9 bases fit TRBD1. Per the germline V gene, CDR1 is MNHNS and CDR2 is SASEGT. With 0 bases clipped from V and 6 bases from J, the junction kept 6 bases outside the gene matches. CDR3 size: 16 residues. The CDR3 protein is CASSEAQTGGGQPQHF. In DNA form, the CDR3 reads TGTGCCAGCAGTGAAGCGCAAACAGGGGGCGGTCAGCCCCAGCATTTT.

This clone was picked up one time. V gene TRBV7-2 combines with J gene TRBJ2-7; 8 nucleotides agree with TRBD2. Germline values: CDR1 SGHTA, CDR2 FQGNSA. The length of the CDR3 is 16 residues. J was trimmed by 1 base and V by 5 bases; bases with no gene match: 10. DNA for the CDR3: TGTGCCAGCAGCCTGGGGGGGACTAGTTTTTCCTACGAGCAGTACTTC. It codes for CASSLGGTSFSYEQYF. Combining the CDR3 with reference TRBV7-2 and TRBJ2-7 gives the whole variable domain GAGVSQSPSNKVTEKGKDVELRCDPISGHTALYWYRQSLGQGLEFLIYFQGNSAPDKSGLPSDRFSAERTGGSVSTLTIQRTQQEDSAVYLCASSLGGTSFSYEQYFGPGTRLTVT.

This clone has only a few counts. The rearrangement joins TRBV28 to TRBJ1-1; D remains ambiguous. Looked up from germline, CDR1 is MDHEN and CDR2 is SYDVKM. V was cut by 2 bases and J by 10 bases, with 14 bases left in between. The CDR3 runs to 13 residues. The CDR3 reads CASSLGTVGGAFF. CDR3 nucleotides: TGTGCCAGCAGTTTAGGCACGGTCGGAGGAGCTTTCTTT.

The chain has TRBV15 and TRBJ1-3, with D perhaps matching TRBD1 (5 bases). This CDR3 spans 14 amino acids. V shed 8 bases and J shed 0 bases, with 11 bases lying between them. CDR1 and CDR2 from the germline V gene are LNHNV and YYDKDF (reference sequence). This chain's CDR3 is CATARTSSGNTIYF. The CDR3 DNA is TGTGCCACCGCGAGGACAAGCTCTGGAAACACCATATATTTT.

The chain couples TRBV28 to TRBJ1-5; TRBD1 agrees at 7 bases. Trimming took 6 bases from V and 3 from J; bases not matched to a gene: 5. Germline assignment: CDR1 MDHEN and CDR2 SYDVKM. The CDR3 runs to 14 residues. The CDR3 is CASSPGQSNQPQHF. The CDR3 DNA follows: TGTGCCAGCAGCCCGGGACAGTCCAATCAGCCCCAGCATTTT.

This clone was observed a few times. The rearrangement joins TRBV7-9 to TRBJ2-7; D is uncertain. Germline CDR1 and CDR2: SEHNR and FQNEAQ (reference sequence). Trimming pared 2 bases from V and 1 base from J, leaving 9 bases between. This CDR3 comprises 14 residues. The CDR3 is CASSLTDKSYEQYF. DNA for the CDR3: TGTGCCAGCAGCTTAACTGATAAATCCTACGAGCAGTACTTC.

This chain joins TRBV7-9 and TRBJ2-3; 7 positions match TRBD2. The V gene's germline CDR1 is SEHNR and CDR2 FQNEAQ (reference sequence). The V segment lost 1 base and the J segment 1 base; nucleotides outside the gene matches: 2. The CDR3 runs to 15 residues. The CDR3 DNA follows: TGTGCCAGCAGCTTAGTAACTAGCGGCACAGATACGCAGTATTTT. It encodes CASSLVTSGTDTQYF.

This rearrangement joins TRBV11-3 to TRBJ2-1, with TRBD2 identical over 9 bases. The CDR3 totals 16 residues. V shed 5 bases and J 9 bases; nucleotides not matched to a gene: 14. CDR1 and CDR2 from the germline V gene are SGHNT and YENEEA. The DNA for the CDR3 is TGTGCCAGCAGCCGGCGGGGCGGGAGGGACGTAGGTGAGCAGTTCTTC. This gives the protein CASSRRGGRDVGEQFF.

This clone appeared once. V is TRBV19 and J is TRBJ2-2, with 11 bases fitting TRBD2. Trimming cost V 5 bases and J 7 bases; bases outside gene matches: 3. The CDR3 runs 14 residues. Germline CDR1 reads LNHDA; CDR2 reads SQIVND (reference sequence). CDR3 residues: CASSVGLADGELFF. The CDR3 DNA reads TGTGCCAGTAGTGTGGGACTAGCGGACGGGGAGCTGTTTTTT.

The rearrangement joins TRBV10-3 to TRBJ2-7, with D possibly TRBD1 on 6 matching bases. V was shortened by 4 bases and J by 3 bases, with 16 bases between the two germline ends. Germline V gene lookup returns CDR1 ENHRY and CDR2 SYGVKD. The CDR3 is made up of 15 amino acids. CDR3 DNA sequence: TGTGCCATCAGTGCAGACCCGGGACAAAGCTACGAGCAGTACTTC. Translation gives CAISADPGQSYEQYF.

The chain employs TRBV6-5 and TRBJ1-5; a possible D gene is TRBD1 (6 bases). The CDR3 loop spans 13 amino acids. From germline, CDR1 is MNHEY and CDR2 SVGAGI. The V gene lost 4 bases and the J gene lost 13 bases, with 17 bases spanning the gap. CDR3 loop: CASSSLTGTTQHF. The DNA for the CDR3 is TGTGCCAGCAGTTCCTTGACCGGGACAACTCAGCATTTT.

This rearrangement joins TRBV27 to TRBJ2-7; 7 bases fit TRBD1. The V gene's germline CDR1 is MNHEY and CDR2 SMNVEV (reference sequence). The CDR3 covers 15 residues. V shed 4 bases and J 2 bases; nucleotides not matched to a gene: 8. CDR3 coding DNA: TGTGCCAGCAGTTCCTCCGGGACAGCCCCCTACGAGCAGTACTTC. Its protein is CASSSSGTAPYEQYF.